This section outlines one TCR beta chain sequence together with its context. Other DNA sequences in the sample encode the same CDR3. Clones were read by immunoSEQ multiplex PCR, and TCRdb kept only the in-frame ones, dropping some. The table shows around 58,000 clones, with about four fifths occurring only once. The data are from a study of OX40 agonist ivuxolimab in advanced cancers. V lost 2 bases and J lost 3; bases outside the gene matches: 4. The CDR3 covers 16 residues. Germline V gene lookup returns CDR1 MGHRA and CDR2 YSYEKL. The chain uses TRBV4-1 and TRBJ1-1, with 12 bases matching TRBD1. The material sequenced was CD4+ or CD8+ T cells sorted from blood, taken in a trial of the OX40 agonist ivuxolimab. This TCR was recovered from an adult with an advanced solid tumor such as melanoma, head and neck, liver or kidney cancer. CDR3 sequence (DNA): TGCGCCAGCAGCCAAAAGGGACAGGGGGCTGACACTGAAGCTTTCTTT. Protein sequence: CASSQKGQGADTEAFF.